Listed here is a single T cell receptor beta chain. Its antigen is not identified. This entry comes from a study of cytomegalovirus exposure and HLA in healthy donors. General study findings and limits: Judged likely to be a sequencing artifact was a cluster of highly shared sequence variants. Confirmation in vitro established that three CMV-associated chains were specific for CMV antigens. HLA alleles were associated with 16,000 or so TCR beta sequences in a later analysis at 0.05 false discovery rate. Presence/absence analysis assumed near-uniform sequencing depth across donors.

The CDR3 is 14 amino acids. V lost 1 base to trimming and J lost 0 bases, with 5 bases between them. Germline V gene sequence: CDR1 SEHNR, CDR2 FQNEAQ (reference sequence). PCR amplification relied on 60 Vbeta primers (plus 13 Jbeta primers). TCRdb's copy holds only in-frame clones and misses some; the assay was immunoSEQ multiplex PCR. In the table there are approximately 70,000 clones, approximately 75% of which are singletons. The specimen sequenced was PBMCs. The rearrangement links TRBV7-9 to TRBJ2-3; D is undetermined. The receptor comes from a woman in her 40s in good health and CMV-seropositive. CDR3 residues: CASSLVSSTDTQYF. For the CDR3, the DNA is TGTGCCAGCAGCTTAGTTTCTAGCACAGATACGCAGTATTTT.